This is a list of T cell receptor beta chains from one sample in a study of vaccination effects on CD4 cells after COVID-19. This table comes from immunoSEQ multiplex PCR, and its TCRdb copy is limited to in-frame clones, with some not included. Among tens of thousands of clones listed, around 79% were seen once. The antigens these receptors bind are not known. Material: CD4+ T cells from PBMCs cultured with SARS-CoV-2 spike peptides, obtained after COVID-19 vaccination. Receptor source: a human donor who received a COVID-19 vaccine. Some clones in this sample may be carry-over from other donors' samples. Each CDR3 is given with its conserved first and last residue. Fields, in order: V gene, clone size, D gene, J gene, CDR3 DNA, CDR3 protein. The D gene is left open where the match is weak. Size is omitted from some rows. Given values are once, few, many or a class for expanded clones.

TRBV4-1	.	.	TRBJ1-2	TGCGCCAGCAGCCGTAACCGGGACTATGGCTACACCTTC	CASSRNRDYGYTF
TRBV29-1	.	.	TRBJ2-2	TGCAGCGTTGAAGGCAAAGGGGGCACCGGGGAGCTGTTTTTT	CSVEGKGGTGELFF
TRBV6-5	.	.	TRBJ1-4	TGTGCCAGCAGCATACAGGGAGGTAATGAAAAACTGTTTTTT	CASSIQGGNEKLFF
TRBV30	.	TRBD1	TRBJ1-2	TGTGCCTGGAGCCCTATAGGACAGGGAATAGTCTATGGCTACACCTTC	CAWSPIGQGIVYGYTF
TRBV7-8	once	.	TRBJ1-3	TGTGCCAGCAGCTTAGGAGGCTCTGGAAACACCATATATTTT	CASSLGGSGNTIYF
TRBV6-5	.	.	TRBJ1-1	TGTGCCAGCAGTTCCCCGGGTTTGGGCACTGAAGCTTTCTTT	CASSSPGLGTEAFF
TRBV5-1	.	.	TRBJ2-1	TGCGCCAGCAGCTTAGGCCTAAACAATGAGCAGTTCTTC	CASSLGLNNEQFF
TRBV5-1	once	.	TRBJ2-4	TGCGCCAGCAGCACCCGACAGGGGGAGAAGAGTAGCGGGGGGTGGAACATTCAGTACTTC	CASSTRQGEKSSGGWNIQYF
TRBV28	.	.	TRBJ2-6	TGTGCCACCCGGGACAATGGGGCCAACGTCCTGACTTTC	CATRDNGANVLTF
TRBV5-1	.	.	TRBJ2-1	TGCGCCAGCAGCTTACCAGGGGGGGGTTACAATGAGCAGTTCTTC	CASSLPGGGYNEQFF
TRBV7-2	.	TRBD1	TRBJ1-4	TGTGCCAGCAGCTTAGCAGGACAGGGGGCAAGAGGCGAAAAACTGTTTTTT	CASSLAGQGARGEKLFF
TRBV5-1	.	TRBD1	TRBJ2-5	TGCGCCAGCAGCCTCGGGACAGGGCTTGCTGAAGAGACCCAGTACTTC	CASSLGTGLAEETQYF
TRBV24-1	.	TRBD2	TRBJ2-1	TGTGCCACCAGTGCGGGACTAGCGGGGGGGCCGGGGAAAAATGAGCAGTTCTTC	CATSAGLAGGPGKNEQFF
TRBV7-2	.	.	TRBJ1-5	TGTGCCAGCAGCACCGAGGGATTAAGCAATCAGCCCCAGCATTTT	CASSTEGLSNQPQHF
TRBV2	.	.	TRBJ1-5	TGTGCCAGCAGTGTCCAGGGAGATCAGCCCCAGCATTTT	CASSVQGDQPQHF
TRBV27	few	.	TRBJ1-2	TGTGCCAGCAGCCACGAGGGAGGCGGGTACTATGGCTACACCTTC	CASSHEGGGYYGYTF
TRBV5-1	.	.	TRBJ1-3	TGCGCCAGCAGCCCTGACCCAGGGAGAGCTGGAAACACCATATATTTT	CASSPDPGRAGNTIYF
TRBV5-1	few	.	TRBJ1-4	TGCGCCAGCAGGGGCGGGAGTTTGGCAACTAATGAAAAACTGTTTTTT	CASRGGSLATNEKLFF
TRBV19	.	.	TRBJ2-1	TGTGCCAGTAGCACCTACAGGGCAGGGGAGCAGTTCTTC	CASSTYRAGEQFF
TRBV7-9	once	TRBD1	TRBJ2-4	TGTGCCAGCAGCCCGGGACAGCTTTTAGCCAAAAACATTCAGTACTTC	CASSPGQLLAKNIQYF
TRBV3-1/TRBV3-2	.	.	TRBJ1-4	TGTGCCAGCAGCCACCGGGGCGCAGGTGAAAAACTGTTTTTT	CASSHRGAGEKLFF
TRBV28	.	TRBD1	TRBJ1-6	TGTGCCAGCAGGAGACAGGGGGATTCACCCCTCCACTTT	CASRRQGDSPLHF
TRBV6-2/TRBV6-3	.	TRBD1	TRBJ1-5	TGTGCCAGCAGTCGGGAAGGACAGGGCTATCAGCCCCAGCATTTT	CASSREGQGYQPQHF
TRBV19	few	TRBD1	TRBJ2-3	TGTGCCAGTATGGGTGTGAGGACAGGGGGTGGTACGCAGTATTTT	CASMGVRTGGGTQYF
TRBV5-5	.	.	TRBJ1-2	TGTGCCAGCAGCTTGGATTCGCAGGCGGTTAACTATGGCTACACCTTC	CASSLDSQAVNYGYTF
TRBV19	.	.	TRBJ1-5	TGTGCCAGTAGTATAGATTTGGAGCAGCCCCAGCATTTT	CASSIDLEQPQHF
TRBV9	.	TRBD2	TRBJ2-1	TGTGCCAGCAGCGTAGCTCCTAGCGGGGCTTCCAATGAGCAGTTCTTC	CASSVAPSGASNEQFF
TRBV6-5	.	.	TRBJ2-1	TGTGCCAGCAACCCCCGACGCCCCCCCTATGAGCAGTTCTTC	CASNPRRPPYEQFF
TRBV11-2	once	.	TRBJ1-3	TGTGCCTCGGGGGACTCTGGAAACACCATATATTTT	CASGDSGNTIYF
TRBV19	.	.	TRBJ2-5	TGTGCCAGTAGTATAGATCGAACATATAGGGAGACCCAGTACTTC	CASSIDRTYRETQYF
TRBV6-5	.	TRBD1	TRBJ2-6	TGTGCCAGCTGGGGACAGGGGGCTGGGGCCAACGTCCTGACTTTC	CASWGQGAGANVLTF
TRBV7-3	.	TRBD1	TRBJ2-1	TGTGCCAGCAGCTTAAAAAGGACAGGGTCCAATGAGCAGTTCTTC	CASSLKRTGSNEQFF
TRBV6-4	.	TRBD1	TRBJ1-5	TGTGCCAGCAGTGACTCGTGGACAGGGGGCGTGGGTAATCGGAACAATCAGCCCCAGCATTTT	CASSDSWTGGVGNRNNQPQHF
TRBV15	.	TRBD1	TRBJ1-3	TGTGCCACCAGCAGAGTGACAGGGGCTGGAAACACCATATATTTT	CATSRVTGAGNTIYF
TRBV2	.	.	TRBJ2-3	TGTGCCAGCAGTGAGAACACGCCAAACGGAGATACGCAGTATTTT	CASSENTPNGDTQYF
TRBV19	.	TRBD1	TRBJ2-2	TGTGCCAGTAGTCCGCCCGGTCAGGGGGCTAGGTACACCGGGGAGCTGTTTTTT	CASSPPGQGARYTGELFF
TRBV6-4	.	TRBD1	TRBJ2-1	TGTGCCAGCAGTCAGGACAGGGGGTTCAATGAGCAGTTCTTC	CASSQDRGFNEQFF
TRBV7-2	.	TRBD2	TRBJ2-1	TGTGCCAGCAGCTTATCTAGCGGGGCTTACAATGAGCAGTTCTTC	CASSLSSGAYNEQFF
TRBV4-3	few	TRBD1	TRBJ1-2	TGCGCCAGCAGCCAAACCGACAGGGCGCCATCCTCTAACTATGGCTACACCTTC	CASSQTDRAPSSNYGYTF
TRBV7-2	.	.	TRBJ2-5	TGTGCCAGCACCCTATCGTCCGGACTAGAGACCCAGTACTTC	CASTLSSGLETQYF
TRBV5-4	.	TRBD2	TRBJ2-1	TGTGCCAGCAGCTTGAGGGGACTAGAAGCTGAGCAGTTCTTC	CASSLRGLEAEQFF
TRBV3-1/TRBV3-2	.	.	TRBJ2-2	TGTGCCAGCAGCCGAGGAGGGGGAAAAGCCGGGGAGCTGTTTTTT	CASSRGGGKAGELFF
TRBV3-1/TRBV3-2	.	.	TRBJ1-4	TGTGCCAGCAGCTCGACGGCAACTAATGAAAAACTGTTTTTT	CASSSTATNEKLFF
TRBV25-1	.	.	TRBJ2-3	TGTGCCAGCAGCGACCCTCGGGCACTCACAGATACGCAGTATTTT	CASSDPRALTDTQYF
TRBV27	.	TRBD1	TRBJ1-4	TGTGCCAGCAGTACCGATGGGGACAGGCGGACCGAGAAACTGTTTTTT	CASSTDGDRRTEKLFF
TRBV6-6	.	TRBD2	TRBJ2-3	TGTGCCAGCAGGGGAACTAGCGGGGGGGAAGATACGCAGTATTTT	CASRGTSGGEDTQYF
TRBV14	.	.	TRBJ1-3	TGTGCCAGCAGCATCAATTACTCTGGAAACACCATATATTTT	CASSINYSGNTIYF